Below are 28 T cell receptor beta chains sequenced from a single sample in a study of cytomegalovirus exposure and HLA in healthy donors. Clones were sequenced by immunoSEQ multiplex PCR, and TCRdb holds only the in-frame ones, with some missing. This sample yields roughly 150,000 clones, of which 95% to 97% are seen a single time; roughly 1% belongs to the top ten. Source material: PBMCs. These receptors all come from a woman aged 18 to 35 in good health and CMV-seronegative.

This clone was seen a few times. This rearrangement joins TRBV27 to TRBJ1-6; a weak D match, TRBD1 (6 bases). Germline loops: CDR1 MNHEY, CDR2 SMNVEV (reference sequence). There are 14 residues in the CDR3. The V and J ends lost 6 bases and 4 bases respectively, with 10 bases between them. CDR3 sequence (DNA): TGTGCCAGCAGCCTCGACAGGTATAATTCACCCCTCCACTTT. Protein: CASSLDRYNSPLHF.

This clone appeared once. This chain links TRBV7-3 with TRBJ2-3; TRBD2 matches at 9 bases. The CDR3 is 15 amino acids. Germline V gene sequence: CDR1 SGHTA, CDR2 FQGTGA. Unmatched junction bases numbered 6, after V lost 6 bases and J lost 2 bases. CDR3 sequence (DNA): TGTGCCAGCAGACCTAGCGGGGCGAACACAGATACGCAGTATTTT. This sequence encodes CASRPSGANTDTQYF.

V usage is TRBV11-2 and J usage is TRBJ2-7; TRBD1 matches 8 bases. The junction had 13 bases not matched to a gene; V was cut back by 5 bases and J by 4 bases. The CDR3 is 16 amino acids. Germline loops: CDR1 SGHAT, CDR2 FQNNGV. CDR3 protein: CASSPLVTGDPYEQYF. CDR3 DNA sequence: TGTGCCAGCAGCCCCCTTGTGACAGGGGACCCTTACGAGCAGTACTTC.

J is TRBJ2-7 and V is TRBV11-2, with a tentative D call TRBD1 (6 bases). From germline, CDR1 is SGHAT and CDR2 FQNNGV. The CDR3 length is 14 residues. V lost 3 bases and J 5 bases, leaving 14 bases between the germline ends. The chain's CDR3 is CASSFGSGVDEQYF. In DNA form, the CDR3 reads TGTGCCAGCAGCTTCGGATCAGGGGTTGACGAGCAGTACTTC.

The genes are TRBV6-5 and TRBJ2-7; 7 bases agree with TRBD1. The CDR3 is 13 residues long. V lost 6 bases, J lost 1 base, and 3 bases stayed unmatched. Per germline, CDR1 MNHEY and CDR2 SVGAGI. The CDR3 loop is CASRGTASYEQYF. DNA of the CDR3: TGTGCCAGCAGGGGGACAGCTTCCTACGAGCAGTACTTC.

This chain uses TRBV7-9 with TRBJ1-1; D is unresolved. Per the germline V gene, CDR1 is SEHNR and CDR2 is FQNEAQ (reference sequence). The CDR3 length is 13 residues. Trimming took 6 bases from V and 4 from J, leaving 12 bases between them. Written as DNA, the CDR3 is TGTGCCAGCAGTCGTAGTTCCATCACTGAAGCTTTCTTT. Translating it yields CASSRSSITEAFF. Full variable domain (rest looked up from reference TRBV7-9 and TRBJ1-1): DTGVSQNPRHKITKRGQNVTFRCDPISEHNRLYWYRQTLGQGPEFLTYFQNEAQLEKSRLLSDRFSAERPKGSFSTLEIQRTEQGDSAMYLCASSRSSITEAFFGQGTRLTVV.

V usage is TRBV6-5 and J usage is TRBJ1-3; no definite D call. This CDR3 region has 15 residues. Germline V gene sequence: CDR1 MNHEY, CDR2 SVGAGI. Deletions cut 0 bases from V and 2 bases from J, with 8 bases between. The CDR3 here is CASSYSTATGNTIYF. The CDR3, as DNA: TGTGCCAGCAGTTACTCCACAGCCACTGGAAACACCATATATTTT.

V and J are TRBV2 and TRBJ1-2; 9 positions match TRBD1. Per germline, CDR1 SNHLY and CDR2 FYNNEI. J was trimmed by 4 bases and V by 6 bases; bases with no gene match: 3. The CDR3 sequence is 13 residues long. The CDR3 sequence: CASSQGQGYGYTF. The DNA of the CDR3 is TGTGCCAGCAGCCAGGGACAGGGCTATGGCTACACCTTC.

The CDR3 region has the DNA TGTGCCAGCAGCTTAGCCCTCAGGGGTAGGCAGACCCAGTACTTC. It yields the protein CASSLALRGRQTQYF. The chain has TRBV7-2 and TRBJ2-5; TRBD1 is a possible D gene (6 bases). Germline CDR1 SGHTA, CDR2 FQGNSA. This CDR3 region has 15 residues. V lost 0 bases and J lost 6, with 14 bases in between.

The chain has TRBV6-1 and TRBJ2-2, with TRBD1 identical over 8 bases. CDR3 length equals 14 residues. The trim removed 7 bases at V and 4 bases at J, leaving 5 bases unmatched. Per germline, CDR1 MNHNS and CDR2 SASEGT. CDR3 protein: CASNLDRATGELFF. CDR3 coding DNA: TGTGCCAGCAATCTGGACAGGGCCACCGGGGAGCTGTTTTTT.

The chain links TRBV19 to TRBJ1-1; TRBD1 matches 7 bases. The V gene end was trimmed by 7 bases and the J gene end by 3 bases; junction bases not matched to a gene: 14. CDR1 LNHDA and CDR2 SQIVND come from the germline V gene (reference sequence). This CDR3 has 16 amino acids. The CDR3 loop reads CASKRQGVLLDTEAFF. CDR3 DNA: TGTGCCAGTAAGAGACAGGGAGTACTTTTGGACACTGAAGCTTTCTTT. The variable domain in full, with the rest retrieved from reference TRBV19 and TRBJ1-1, is DGGITQSPKYLFRKEGQNVTLSCEQNLNHDAMYWYRQDPGQGLRLIYYSQIVNDFQKGDIAEGYSVSREKKESFPLTVTSAQKNPTAFYLCASKRQGVLLDTEAFFGQGTRLTVV.

The chain joins TRBV5-1 to TRBJ2-5, with TRBD2 matching over 10 bases. Germline values: CDR1 SGHRS, CDR2 YFSETQ. J lost 1 base, V lost 5 bases, and 8 bases had no gene match. The CDR3 covers 16 residues. The CDR3: CASRRGLAEFQETQYF. Written as DNA, the CDR3 is TGCGCCAGCAGACGCGGACTAGCGGAATTCCAAGAGACCCAGTACTTC.

V gene TRBV7-6 combines with J gene TRBJ1-4, with D maybe TRBD1 (6 bases). Germline V gene lookup returns CDR1 SGHVS and CDR2 FNYEAQ. The CDR3 extends over 15 amino acids. V lost 5 bases and J 6 bases, leaving 16 bases between the germline ends. The CDR3 sequence: CASSPGTRGDEKLFF. In nucleotides, the CDR3 is TGTGCCAGCAGCCCCGGGACAAGAGGGGATGAAAAACTGTTTTTT.

The count of this clone is one. The rearrangement links TRBV30 to TRBJ2-7; perhaps TRBD2 as D (6 bases). V shed 3 bases and J shed 5 bases, with 14 bases lying between them. This CDR3 contains 13 residues. CDR1 and CDR2 (germline): GTSNPN, SVGIG (reference sequence). CDR3 sequence (DNA): TGTGCCTGGAGGGGCCCGGGCGGGAACGAGCAGTACTTC. This encodes CAWRGPGGNEQYF. The full variable domain, its missing parts supplied by reference TRBV30 and TRBJ2-7, is SQTIHQWPATLVQPVGSPLSLECTVEGTSNPNLYWYRQAAGRGLQLLFYSVGIGQISSEVPQNLSASRPQDRQFILSSKKLLLSDSGFYLCAWRGPGGNEQYFGPGTRLTVT.

The chain carries TRBV13 and TRBJ1-2, with D possibly matching TRBD1 (6 bases). This CDR3 is built from 16 residues. CDR1 and CDR2 (germline): PRHDT, FYEKMQ (reference sequence). The germline V and J ends were trimmed by 4 bases and 3 bases, with 18 bases remaining between them. In nucleotides, the CDR3 is TGTGCCAGCAGCTCGAGGCAGACAGGAGAGCACTATGGCTACACCTTC. This gives the protein CASSSRQTGEHYGYTF.

This clone has only one observation. The chain is built from TRBV5-4 and TRBJ1-2, with TRBD1 matching 7 bases. Trimming removed 5 bases from V and 4 bases from J; junction bases left unmatched: 8. Germline V gives CDR1 SGHNT, CDR2 YYREEE (reference sequence). The CDR3 is 14 residues long. The CDR3 reads CASRSGQPAYGYTF. The CDR3 bases are TGTGCCAGCAGATCGGGACAGCCAGCCTATGGCTACACCTTC.

This chain connects TRBV9 to TRBJ2-1, with 8 positions matching TRBD2. This CDR3 region has 15 residues. V lost 0 bases and J lost 7; bases outside the gene matches: 6. The germline V gene has CDR1 SGDLS and CDR2 YYNGEE. DNA for the CDR3: TGTGCCAGCAGCGTAGTTGCGGGGGGAGGGAATGAGCAGTTCTTC. It encodes CASSVVAGGGNEQFF. Full variable domain (remainder filled in from reference TRBV9 and TRBJ2-1): DSGVTQTPKHLITATGQRVTLRCSPRSGDLSVYWYQQSLDQGLQFLIQYYNGEERAKGNILERFSAQQFPDLHSELNLSSLELGDSALYFCASSVVAGGGNEQFFGPGTRLTVL.

The count of this clone is one. The V call is TRBV7-3, the J call TRBJ2-2; TRBD2 matches at 7 bases. This CDR3 region has 15 residues. Germline CDR1 and CDR2: SGHTA and FQGTGA. Trimming at V came to 7 bases and at J to 2 bases, leaving 7 bases not matched to a gene. The CDR3, as DNA: TGTGCCAGCAACGTGGGGGGGTATAACACCGGGGAGCTGTTTTTT. It translates to CASNVGGYNTGELFF. Combining the CDR3 with reference TRBV7-3 and TRBJ2-2 gives the whole variable domain GAGVSQTPSNKVTEKGKYVELRCDPISGHTALYWYRQSLGQGPEFLIYFQGTGAADDSGLPNDRFFAVRPEGSVSTLKIQRTERGDSAVYLCASNVGGYNTGELFFGEGSRLTVL.

For the CDR3, the DNA is TGTGCCAGCAGCCCCCCGGGGTGGGGGGACCTAGCCAAAAACATTCAGTACTTC. It encodes CASSPPGWGDLAKNIQYF. The V gene is TRBV7-2, the J gene TRBJ2-4, with D possibly TRBD2 on 6 matching bases. V dropped 5 bases and J dropped 0 bases, with 20 bases sitting between them. This CDR3 has 18 amino acids. The V gene's germline CDR1 is SGHTA and CDR2 FQGNSA.

The chain links TRBV15 to TRBJ2-3; D ambiguous. The CDR3 spans 15 residues. CDR1 and CDR2 from the germline V gene are LNHNV and YYDKDF (reference sequence). V gave up 5 bases and J gave up 0 bases, with 12 bases separating them. Here the CDR3 reads CATSGPQVSTDTQYF. Here the CDR3 DNA reads TGTGCCACCAGCGGCCCTCAGGTGAGCACAGATACGCAGTATTTT.

CDR3 in amino acids: CASSDGQGGPYNSPLHF. As DNA, the CDR3 is TGTGCCAGCAGCGACGGACAGGGTGGCCCCTATAATTCACCCCTCCACTTT. J is TRBJ1-6 and V is TRBV7-9, with 8 nucleotides matching TRBD1. The germline V gene has CDR1 SEHNR and CDR2 FQNEAQ (reference sequence). CDR3 length equals 17 residues. With 5 bases clipped from V and 2 bases from J, the junction kept 8 bases outside the gene matches.

This clone was detected once. The rearrangement uses TRBV27 and TRBJ1-2; D unclear. CDR3 length: 15 residues. Per germline, CDR1 MNHEY and CDR2 SMNVEV (reference sequence). V lost 3 bases, J lost 5 bases, and 16 bases lay in between. CDR3 protein: CASSLSHDGLYGYTF. The CDR3 DNA reads as TGTGCCAGCAGTTTGTCCCATGACGGGTTATATGGCTACACCTTC.

This chain links TRBV7-9 with TRBJ2-7; 7 bases map to TRBD1. With V trimmed by 5 bases and J by 2 bases, 6 bases remained unmatched. This CDR3 is 14 amino acids long. Germline CDR1 reads SEHNR; CDR2 reads FQNEAQ (reference sequence). This chain's CDR3 is CASSPRQGTYEQYF. In DNA, the CDR3 is TGTGCCAGCAGCCCAAGACAGGGCACCTACGAGCAGTACTTC. The variable domain in full, completed from reference TRBV7-9 and TRBJ2-7, reads DTGVSQNPRHKITKRGQNVTFRCDPISEHNRLYWYRQTLGQGPEFLTYFQNEAQLEKSRLLSDRFSAERPKGSFSTLEIQRTEQGDSAMYLCASSPRQGTYEQYFGPGTRLTVT.

The chain links TRBV2 to TRBJ1-1; TRBD1 aligns across 8 bases. From germline, CDR1 is SNHLY and CDR2 FYNNEI. V shed 7 bases, J shed 0 bases, and the junction held 10 bases outside the gene matches. The CDR3 is made up of 16 amino acids. DNA of the CDR3: TGTGCCAGCAAAGCCCGGACAGGGATTATGAACACTGAAGCTTTCTTT. Residues: CASKARTGIMNTEAFF. Supplemented by reference TRBV2 and TRBJ1-1, the full variable domain reads EPEVTQTPSHQVTQMGQEVILRCVPISNHLYFYWYRQILGQKVEFLVSFYNNEISEKSEIFDDQFSVERPDGSNFTLKIRSTKLEDSAMYFCASKARTGIMNTEAFFGQGTRLTVV.

The rearrangement links TRBV27 to TRBJ1-1; D may be TRBD1 (5 bases). CDR3 length: 14 residues. The germline V and J ends were trimmed by 3 bases and 2 bases, with 10 bases remaining between them. The germline V gene has CDR1 MNHEY and CDR2 SMNVEV (reference sequence). CDR3 DNA: TGTGCCAGCAGTTTGTTCAGGGAAAACACTGAAGCTTTCTTT. Protein: CASSLFRENTEAFF.

The chain uses TRBV7-2 and TRBJ2-5; 7 bases fit TRBD2. CDR1 SGHTA and CDR2 FQGNSA come from the germline V gene. CDR3 length: 17 amino acids. V dropped 8 bases and J dropped 5; count of bases not matched to a gene: 20. The CDR3 DNA sequence: TGTGCCAGCGTGTCCCCCTCCGGGGGGACCGAGGCGGAGACCCAGTACTTC. Protein product: CASVSPSGGTEAETQYF.

The genes are TRBV27 and TRBJ1-5; the D gene is possibly TRBD1 (5 bases). The CDR3 runs 12 residues. Per the germline V gene, CDR1 is MNHEY and CDR2 is SMNVEV (reference sequence). CDR3: CATRAGNQPQHF. The CDR3 region has the DNA TGTGCAACCAGGGCGGGGAATCAGCCCCAGCATTTT.

The chain combines TRBV13 with TRBJ2-5, with 15 bases that match TRBD2. This CDR3 contains 17 residues. CDR1 and CDR2 from the germline V gene are PRHDT and FYEKMQ (reference sequence). J gave up 2 bases and V 0 bases, and 1 base lay outside the gene matches. The CDR3 coding sequence is TGTGCCAGCAGCTTAGGGGGACTAGCGGGGGGACAAGAGACCCAGTACTTC. As protein: CASSLGGLAGGQETQYF.